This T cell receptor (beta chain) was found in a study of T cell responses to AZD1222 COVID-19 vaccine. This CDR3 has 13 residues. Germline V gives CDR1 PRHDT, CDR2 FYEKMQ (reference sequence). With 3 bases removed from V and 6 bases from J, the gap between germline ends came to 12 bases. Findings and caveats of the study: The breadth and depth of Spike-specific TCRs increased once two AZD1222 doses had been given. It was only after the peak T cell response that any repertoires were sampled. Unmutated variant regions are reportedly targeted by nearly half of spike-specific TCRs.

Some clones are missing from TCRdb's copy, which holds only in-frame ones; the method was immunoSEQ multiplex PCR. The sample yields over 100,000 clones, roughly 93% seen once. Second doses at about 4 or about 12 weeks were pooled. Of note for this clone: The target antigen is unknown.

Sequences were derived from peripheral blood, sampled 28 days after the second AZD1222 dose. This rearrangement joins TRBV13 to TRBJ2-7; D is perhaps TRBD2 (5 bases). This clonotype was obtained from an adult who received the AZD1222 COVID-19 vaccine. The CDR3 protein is CASSLRPRGEQYF. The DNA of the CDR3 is TGTGCCAGCAGCTTGAGGCCTCGGGGCGAGCAGTACTTC.